This TCR beta chain was identified during a study of breast tumors, draining lymph nodes, adjacent tissues. General study findings and limits: Most tumor T cells seemingly derive from lymph node, then expand in tumor. Luminal-like breast cancer showed significantly higher tumor–nontumor repertoire similarity than basal-like. Tumor repertoires ranked between lymph nodes and nontumor tissue in diversity, with V and J gene preferences.

Germline values: CDR1 MGHRA, CDR2 YSYEKL. This CDR3 spans 13 amino acids. The V end was cut by 3 bases, the J end by 5 bases, with 11 bases between. Axillary draining lymph nodes of breast cancer patients supplied the node samples. This clonotype was seen ten or more times. Its antigen is currently unknown. TCRdb recomputed calls from the multiplex PCR reads with MiXCR, one row per CDR3 protein. The data hold under 150,000 distinct CDR3 sequences, with about a fifth observed a single time. Sequencing used axillary lymph node tissue. The chain employs TRBV4-1 and TRBJ2-7; D uncertain. The clonotype was recovered from a female donor with breast cancer. Some clones in this sample may be carry-over from other donors' samples. The CDR3 loop reads CASSHRVSNEQYF. In DNA, the CDR3 is TGCGCCAGCAGCCATAGGGTCAGCAACGAGCAGTACTTC.